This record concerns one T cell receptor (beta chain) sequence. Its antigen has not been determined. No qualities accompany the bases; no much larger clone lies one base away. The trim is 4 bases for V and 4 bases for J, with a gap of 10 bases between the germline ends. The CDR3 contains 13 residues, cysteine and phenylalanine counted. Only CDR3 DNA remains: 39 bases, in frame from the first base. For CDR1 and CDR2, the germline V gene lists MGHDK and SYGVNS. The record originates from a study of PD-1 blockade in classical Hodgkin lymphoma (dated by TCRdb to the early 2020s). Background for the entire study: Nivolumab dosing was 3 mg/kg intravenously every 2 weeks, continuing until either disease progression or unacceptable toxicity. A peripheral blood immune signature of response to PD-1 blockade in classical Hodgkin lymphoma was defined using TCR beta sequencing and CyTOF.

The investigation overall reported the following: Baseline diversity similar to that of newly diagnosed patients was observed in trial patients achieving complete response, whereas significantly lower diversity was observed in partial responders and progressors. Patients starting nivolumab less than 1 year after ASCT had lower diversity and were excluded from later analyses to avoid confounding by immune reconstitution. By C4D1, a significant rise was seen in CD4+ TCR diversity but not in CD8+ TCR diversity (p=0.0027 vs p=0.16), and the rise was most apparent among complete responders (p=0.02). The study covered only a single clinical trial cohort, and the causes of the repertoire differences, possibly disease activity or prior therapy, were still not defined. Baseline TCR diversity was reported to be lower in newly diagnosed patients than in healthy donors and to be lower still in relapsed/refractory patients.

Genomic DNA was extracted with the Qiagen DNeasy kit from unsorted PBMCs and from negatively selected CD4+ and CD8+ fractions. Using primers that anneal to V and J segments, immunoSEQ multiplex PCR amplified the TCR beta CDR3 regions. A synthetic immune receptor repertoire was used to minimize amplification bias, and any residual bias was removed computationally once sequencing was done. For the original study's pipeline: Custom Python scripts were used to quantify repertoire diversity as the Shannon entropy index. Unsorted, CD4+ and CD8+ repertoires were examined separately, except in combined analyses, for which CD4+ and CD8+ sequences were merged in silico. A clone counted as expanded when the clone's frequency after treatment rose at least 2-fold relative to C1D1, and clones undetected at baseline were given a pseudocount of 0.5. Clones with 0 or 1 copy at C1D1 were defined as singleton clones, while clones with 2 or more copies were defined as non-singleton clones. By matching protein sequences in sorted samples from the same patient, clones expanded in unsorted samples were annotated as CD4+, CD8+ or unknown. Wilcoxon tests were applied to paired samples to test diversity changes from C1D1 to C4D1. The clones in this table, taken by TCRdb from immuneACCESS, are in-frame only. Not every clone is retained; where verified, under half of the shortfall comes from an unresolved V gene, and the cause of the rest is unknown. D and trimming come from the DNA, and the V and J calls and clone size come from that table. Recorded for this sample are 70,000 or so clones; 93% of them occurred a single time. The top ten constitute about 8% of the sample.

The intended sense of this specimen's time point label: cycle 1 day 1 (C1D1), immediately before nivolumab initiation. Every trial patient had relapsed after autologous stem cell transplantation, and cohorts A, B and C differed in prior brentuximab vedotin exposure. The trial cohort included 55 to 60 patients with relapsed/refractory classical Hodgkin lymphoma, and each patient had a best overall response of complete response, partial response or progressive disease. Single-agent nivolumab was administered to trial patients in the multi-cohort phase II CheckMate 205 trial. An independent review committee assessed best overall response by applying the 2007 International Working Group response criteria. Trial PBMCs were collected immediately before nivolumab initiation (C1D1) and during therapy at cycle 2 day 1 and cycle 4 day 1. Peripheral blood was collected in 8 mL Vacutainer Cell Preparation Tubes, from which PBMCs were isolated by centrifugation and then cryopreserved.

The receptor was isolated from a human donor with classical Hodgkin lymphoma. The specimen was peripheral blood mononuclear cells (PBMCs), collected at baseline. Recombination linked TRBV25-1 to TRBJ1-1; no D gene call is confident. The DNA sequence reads TGTGCCAGCAGTGCCGGGGTAATCACTGAAGCTTTCTTT. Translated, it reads CASSAGVITEAFF.